The 28 T cell receptor beta chains below all came from one sample that was sequenced in a study of shared clonotypes between healthy human individuals. Data came from immunoSEQ multiplex PCR; TCRdb stores just in-frame clones and leaves some out. The data contain roughly 500,000 clones, more than 65% of them singletons. Sequenced: PBMCs. These receptors originate from a woman in her thirties or forties in good health. Some clones in this sample may be carry-over from other donors' samples.

The table lists this clone with a few counts. This rearrangement joins TRBV28 to TRBJ1-1; 7 bases map to TRBD1. The trim removed 3 bases at V and 4 bases at J, leaving 2 bases unmatched. This CDR3 is 13 amino acids long. Germline loops: CDR1 MDHEN, CDR2 SYDVKM. The CDR3 loop reads CASSFRQGTEAFF. The CDR3 DNA reads TGTGCCAGCAGTTTTAGACAGGGCACTGAAGCTTTCTTT. The full variable domain, with the rest looked up from reference TRBV28 and TRBJ1-1, is DVKVTQSSRYLVKRTGEKVFLECVQDMDHENMFWYRQDPGLGLRLIYFSYDVKMKEKGDIPEGYSVSREKKERFSLILESASTNQTSMYLCASSFRQGTEAFFGQGTRLTVV.

A remark on this clone: The sample holds other DNA sequences that translate to the same CDR3. The J gene is TRBJ2-7, the V gene TRBV9, with 7 bases matching TRBD1. The CDR3 runs 14 residues. Germline-derived CDR1 and CDR2 are SGDLS and YYNGEE. V was pared by 0 bases and J by 2 bases, with 2 bases of the junction left unmatched. CDR3 nucleotides: TGTGCCAGCAGCGTAGCGGGACAGACCTACGAGCAGTACTTC. Amino acid sequence: CASSVAGQTYEQYF.

This chain connects TRBV7-9 to TRBJ2-2, with 7 positions matching TRBD2. This CDR3 region has 16 residues. Looked up from germline, CDR1 is SEHNR and CDR2 is FQNEAQ (reference sequence). V was pared by 1 base and J by 3 bases, with 5 bases of the junction left unmatched. As DNA, the CDR3 is TGTGCCAGCAGCTTAGGGGCTAGCGGATACACCGGGGAGCTGTTTTTT. This encodes CASSLGASGYTGELFF. The whole variable domain, filled in from reference TRBV7-9 and TRBJ2-2, reads DTGVSQNPRHKITKRGQNVTFRCDPISEHNRLYWYRQTLGQGPEFLTYFQNEAQLEKSRLLSDRFSAERPKGSFSTLEIQRTEQGDSAMYLCASSLGASGYTGELFFGEGSRLTVL.

This rearrangement joins TRBV23-1 to TRBJ2-5; D may be TRBD1 (5 bases). TRBV23-1 is placed among ORFs of uncertain function. V lost 2 bases and J 5 bases, leaving 12 bases between the germline ends. The CDR3 has 14 residues. CDR3 nucleotides: TGCGCCAGCAGTCAAGTAAGCCCAGGGGAGACCCAGTACTTC. Translating it yields CASSQVSPGETQYF.

The CDR3 is CASSPEFAGQPYEQYF. The DNA of the CDR3 is TGTGCCAGCTCACCAGAATTCGCCGGACAGCCCTACGAGCAGTACTTC. The J gene is TRBJ2-7, the V gene TRBV18; possibly TRBD1 for D (6 bases). This CDR3 has 16 residues. V lost 2 bases to trimming and J lost 2 bases, with 16 bases between them. The V gene's germline CDR1 is KGHSH and CDR2 LQKENI.

V is TRBV7-3 and J is TRBJ2-3, with 7 bases matching TRBD2. There are 14 residues in the CDR3. The germline V gene encodes CDR1 SGHTA and CDR2 FQGTGA. V lost 5 bases to trimming and J lost 6 bases; unmatched junction nucleotides: 8. The CDR3 loop reads CASSREARWDTQYF. CDR3 sequence (DNA): TGTGCCAGCAGCCGGGAGGCCCGGTGGGATACGCAGTATTTT.

V is TRBV7-5 and J is TRBJ2-5; the D call in the table, TRBD1, was not verified against the DNA. TRBV7-5 is tagged as a pseudogene. This CDR3 is 14 amino acids long. CDR3 region: CARSKQGTAETQYF. Written as DNA, the CDR3 is TGTGCCAGAAGCAAACAGGGGACTGCAGAGACCCAGTACTTC.

The chain's CDR3 is CASSLAHATSGTYEQFF. As DNA, the CDR3 is TGTGCCAGCAGCTTAGCGCATGCGACTAGCGGGACCTATGAGCAGTTCTTC. This chain connects TRBV7-8 to TRBJ2-1; 11 nucleotides align to TRBD2. The ends lost 0 bases at V and 8 bases at J; junction bases unmatched: 9. Germline assignment: CDR1 SGHVS and CDR2 FQNEAQ. The CDR3 is made up of 17 amino acids.

The chain joins TRBV30 to TRBJ1-4; D gene uncertain. CDR3 length: 13 residues. Germline assignment: CDR1 GTSNPN and CDR2 SVGIG (reference sequence). V was pared by 2 bases and J by 6 bases, with 10 bases between. The CDR3, as DNA: TGTGCCTGGAGTCGGTCTAGGGATGAAAAACTGTTTTTT. It encodes CAWSRSRDEKLFF.

CDR3 sequence (DNA): TGTGCCAGCAGTGACAAAAAGGCGGGAGCCGCAACTAATGAAAAACTGTTTTTT. This sequence encodes CASSDKKAGAATNEKLFF. The chain has TRBV6-1 and TRBJ1-4, with D unclear. Germline V gene data show CDR1 as MNHNS and CDR2 as SASEGT. Trimming shortened V by 3 bases and J by 0 bases, and 17 bases separated the two germline ends. This CDR3 spans 18 amino acids.

Comments on this clone: This may be a read error: a much more frequent sequence differs by one nucleotide. J is TRBJ2-5 and V is TRBV2; D perhaps matches TRBD2 (6 bases). Germline lookup yields CDR1 SNHLY and CDR2 FYNNEI. This CDR3 has 15 residues. The CDR3 loop is CAGSPTGTLAVTQYF. DNA of the CDR3: TGTGCCGGCAGTCCTACCGGGACTTTAGCCGTGACCCAGTACTTC.

The V and J genes are TRBV7-9 and TRBJ2-3; 7 positions match TRBD2. V gave up 4 bases and J gave up 4 bases; unmatched junction bases: 14. CDR1 is SEHNR, CDR2 FQNEAQ, per germline (reference sequence). The CDR3 loop spans 17 amino acids. Here the CDR3 reads CASSSMTSSDFADTQYF. CDR3 nucleotides: TGTGCCAGCAGCTCCATGACTAGCAGTGATTTCGCAGATACGCAGTATTTT.

In its sample, this clone was seen many times. The V gene is TRBV7-9, the J gene TRBJ2-6, with D possibly being TRBD1 (5 bases). Between the trimmed V and J ends, which lost 5 bases and 0 bases, there was a span of 8 bases. This CDR3 is built from 15 residues. The germline V gene has CDR1 SEHNR and CDR2 FQNEAQ (reference sequence). The CDR3 bases are TGTGCCAGCAGCGCCAGGGACTCTGGGGCCAACGTCCTGACTTTC. Translating gives CASSARDSGANVLTF.

The rearrangement uses TRBV19 and TRBJ1-2; 8 bases match TRBD1. Per the germline V gene, CDR1 is LNHDA and CDR2 is SQIVND (reference sequence). The length of the CDR3 is 18 residues. V lost 7 bases and J lost 2; bases outside the gene matches: 18. CDR3 residues: CASKKAFGDRGPNYGYTF. The CDR3 bases are TGTGCCAGTAAAAAAGCTTTCGGAGACAGGGGCCCCAACTATGGCTACACCTTC.

The genes are TRBV7-7 and TRBJ2-5; 10 bases fit TRBD1. The junction had 3 bases not matched to a gene; V was cut back by 4 bases and J by 1 base. The length of the CDR3 is 15 residues. Germline V lookup: CDR1 SSHAT, CDR2 FNYEAQ (reference sequence). The CDR3 region is CASSSGTGAQETQYF. Written as DNA, the CDR3 is TGTGCCAGCAGCTCCGGGACAGGGGCCCAAGAGACCCAGTACTTC. The variable domain in full, with the rest retrieved from reference TRBV7-7 and TRBJ2-5, is GAGVSQSPRYKVTKRGQDVTLRCDPISSHATLYWYQQALGQGPEFLTYFNYEAQPDKSGLPSDRFSAERPEGSISTLTIQRTEQRDSAMYRCASSSGTGAQETQYFGPGTRLLVL.

The chain employs TRBV29-1 and TRBJ1-1, with a weak D call TRBD1 (5 bases). V was cut by 4 bases and J by 0 bases, with 9 bases left in between. Germline V lookup: CDR1 SQVTM, CDR2 ANQGSEA. This CDR3 contains 13 residues. As DNA, the CDR3 is TGCAGCGTTGTGGGGGTTATGAACACTGAAGCTTTCTTT. Translation gives CSVVGVMNTEAFF. The entire variable domain, with the rest obtained from reference TRBV29-1 and TRBJ1-1, is as follows: SAVISQKPSRDICQRGTSLTIQCQVDSQVTMMFWYRQQPGQSLTLIATANQGSEATYESGFVIDKFPISRPNLTFSTLTVSNMSPEDSSIYLCSVVGVMNTEAFFGQGTRLTVV.

V is TRBV7-3 and J is TRBJ2-6; tentatively, D is TRBD1 (6 bases). Germline CDR1 SGHTA, CDR2 FQGTGA. The CDR3 is made up of 18 amino acids. The ends were cut back, 1 base at V and 2 bases at J, with 15 bases in the middle. DNA for the CDR3: TGTGCCAGCAGCTTAAGGGGCTCAGGGGCTACTGGGGCCAACGTCCTGACTTTC. Its protein is CASSLRGSGATGANVLTF. Variable domain in full (rest from reference TRBV7-3 and TRBJ2-6): GAGVSQTPSNKVTEKGKYVELRCDPISGHTALYWYRQSLGQGPEFLIYFQGTGAADDSGLPNDRFFAVRPEGSVSTLKIQRTERGDSAVYLCASSLRGSGATGANVLTFGAGSRLTVL.

This chain joins TRBV7-9 and TRBJ1-1; no firm D call. The CDR3 is 13 amino acids. Germline V gene data show CDR1 as SEHNR and CDR2 as FQNEAQ (reference sequence). Trimming left V 6 bases short and J 1 base short, with 9 bases between. The CDR3 loop is CASRVQWNTEAFF. The CDR3 nucleotides read TGTGCCAGCAGAGTACAGTGGAACACTGAAGCTTTCTTT.

J is TRBJ2-1 and V is TRBV5-5; 13 bases align to TRBD2. J gave up 9 bases and V 4 bases, and 13 bases lay outside the gene matches. The CDR3 covers 17 residues. Germline CDR1 and CDR2: SGHKS and YYEKEE (reference sequence). The CDR3: CASSTTTGTSGIGEQFF. CDR3 in DNA: TGTGCCAGCAGCACTACCACCGGGACTAGCGGGATAGGTGAGCAGTTCTTC.

This clone has more than one count but fewer than ten. This rearrangement joins TRBV6-1 to TRBJ2-7; D unclear. The CDR3 spans 13 residues. V lost 3 bases, J lost 3 bases, and 9 bases lay in between. Per the germline V gene, CDR1 is MNHNS and CDR2 is SASEGT. CDR3 nucleotide sequence: TGTGCCAGCAGTGAGGTCTACAACTACGAGCAGTACTTC. Translating gives CASSEVYNYEQYF.

This clone was seen at least ten times. The chain has TRBV4-2 and TRBJ1-2; 9 bases match TRBD1. This CDR3 region has 16 residues. CDR1 and CDR2 from the germline V gene are LGHNA and YNFKEQ. V was clipped by 0 bases and J by 5 bases; unmatched bases: 7. CDR3 coding DNA: TGTGCCAGCAGCCAAGACTTTGGGGACAGGGATTATGGCTACACCTTC. This codes for CASSQDFGDRDYGYTF.

This clone was seen a handful of times. This chain joins TRBV28 and TRBJ2-7; no definite D call. V was clipped by 6 bases and J by 5 bases, with 11 bases between them. The CDR3 consists of 12 residues. Germline V lookup: CDR1 MDHEN, CDR2 SYDVKM. Here the CDR3 DNA reads TGTGCCAGCAGCCTCTTTAGGCACGAGCAGTACTTC. Translating it yields CASSLFRHEQYF.

V usage is TRBV6-5 and J usage is TRBJ1-4, with no clear D. The CDR3 runs to 13 residues. Germline CDR1 is MNHEY and CDR2 is SVGAGI. The ends were cut back, 0 bases at V and 6 bases at J, with 5 bases in the middle. The CDR3 here is CASSYSTDEKLFF. In DNA, the CDR3 is TGTGCCAGCAGTTACTCGACGGATGAAAAACTGTTTTTT.

The V call is TRBV9, the J call TRBJ2-1, with 12 bases aligning to TRBD2. Trimming cost V 4 bases and J 7 bases; bases outside gene matches: 3. This CDR3 comprises 14 residues. The V gene's germline CDR1 is SGDLS and CDR2 YYNGEE. This chain's CDR3 is CASSPGLAGNEQFF. In nucleotides, the CDR3 is TGTGCCAGCAGCCCAGGACTAGCGGGAAATGAGCAGTTCTTC.

The CDR3 loop is CASSTTSERGRKPQHF. As DNA, the CDR3 is TGTGCCAGCAGTACAACCTCGGAGAGGGGCAGGAAGCCCCAGCATTTT. This chain connects TRBV28 to TRBJ1-5, with a tentative D call TRBD1 (5 bases). This CDR3 region has 16 residues. Germline CDR1 and CDR2: MDHEN and SYDVKM. V lost 5 bases and J lost 8, with 22 bases in between.

The rearrangement joins TRBV7-9 to TRBJ2-1; no clear D. CDR3 length equals 12 residues. Germline V lookup: CDR1 SEHNR, CDR2 FQNEAQ (reference sequence). V lost 1 base and J lost 10, with 8 bases in between. The DNA of the CDR3 is TGTGCCAGCAGCTTAGACCAGCAGGAGCAGTTCTTC. It yields the protein CASSLDQQEQFF. Variable domain in full (rest from reference TRBV7-9 and TRBJ2-1): DTGVSQNPRHKITKRGQNVTFRCDPISEHNRLYWYRQTLGQGPEFLTYFQNEAQLEKSRLLSDRFSAERPKGSFSTLEIQRTEQGDSAMYLCASSLDQQEQFFGPGTRLTVL.

CDR3 sequence (DNA): TGTGCCAGCAGGGTAAGGCTGTCCCCTTGGAGCGGCTACACCTTC. Its translation is CASRVRLSPWSGYTF. The chain recombines TRBV28 with TRBJ1-2; D uncertain. Germline V gene sequence: CDR1 MDHEN, CDR2 SYDVKM. There are 15 residues in the CDR3. The V gene lost 6 bases and the J gene lost 8 bases, with 22 bases spanning the gap.

The gene calls are TRBV30 and TRBJ2-7; TRBD2 matches 8 bases. The germline CDR1 and CDR2 sequences are GTSNPN and SVGIG (reference sequence). Trimming at V came to 0 bases and at J to 2 bases, leaving 0 bases not matched to a gene. The length of the CDR3 is 13 residues. This chain's CDR3 is CAWSVRGAYEQYF. The CDR3 bases are TGTGCCTGGAGTGTGCGGGGGGCCTACGAGCAGTACTTC.